The present T cell receptor beta chain was sequenced within a study of blood T cells in healthy people across ages (dated by TCRdb to the mid-2010s). Regarding the complete study: In model experiments, template switching captured about one uniquely barcoded TCR beta cDNA molecule for every two T cells. Four age groups were formed from the donors: young (average roughly 15 years), middle-aged (around 40), aged (roughly 59) and long-lived (roughly 88). Using deep sequencing normalized with unique cDNA molecular identifiers, the study measured how TCR beta repertoire diversity changes with age. The study analyzed two additional independent replicas of 1 million unique cDNA reads from the same blood draw for two donors, one aged 18 to 30 and one aged 80 or older. To avoid experimental bias, donors of different ages were randomly spread across the sequencing lanes. The paper as a whole reports these results and caveats: Observed TCR beta diversity per million T cells fell roughly linearly with age, and a significant reduction was already apparent by age around 36. Estimates of total diversity based on one million sequenced T cells were considered lower bounds and underestimates. Compared with the aged group, the long-lived group had more naive CD4+ T cells, fewer expanded clones and increased TCR diversity, suggesting age selection. Because the CMV infection status of the donors was unknown, age-related changes in expanded clonotypes may potentially have been confounded. Since profiling was done on bulk unsorted PBMCs, naive and antigen-experienced compartments could not be conclusively compared. There was a strong correlation between observed TCR beta diversity and the percentage of naive T cells measured by flow cytometry.

Systemically healthy Caucasian individuals from Russia, some 38 in total and aged about 6 to 90 years, were included as donors. Each donor gave 9 to 10 milliliters of peripheral blood, collected into EDTA-treated Vacutainer tubes. Ficoll-Paque density-gradient centrifugation was used to isolate PBMCs, with at least 7 million per sample. Trizol reagent was used to extract total RNA from PBMCs, with at least 5.5 micrograms per sample. The percentages of naive CD45RAhigh/CD27high T cells were determined by flow cytometry on a PBMC aliquot from every donor. The library was built by means of 5' RACE. The sample was run on an Illumina HiSeq 2500. A second PCR of about 6 to 12 cycles was performed with a sample-barcoded 5' primer and a J-beta primer mix. A unique molecular identifier was introduced onto each TCR beta cDNA molecule by a template-switch 5' adaptor carrying 12 random nucleotides. At least 2.5 million CDR3-containing paired-end reads were obtained from each sample. The Mint cDNA synthesis kit, primed by a TRBC-specific oligonucleotide, was used to synthesize first-strand cDNA from all RNA. Following uracil-DNA glycosylase treatment, a first 18-cycle PCR with universal primers M1SS and BC2_uni_R was performed on all cDNA. As for how the authors treated the data: For normalization, 1 million high-quality reads were randomly selected from each sample, with every read carrying a distinct molecular identifier. Instead of being binned into consensus sequences, reads with shared molecular identifiers were discarded. CDR3 identification, clonotype clustering and error correction used MiTCR with a Q25 quality threshold and the strictest error-elimination algorithm. A nonparametric unseen species model with Euler transformation was used to estimate a lower bound on total TCR beta diversity. TCRdb reworked the public reads: Q25 trimming with fastp, MiXCR clone assembly, productive beta chains retained. CDR3 protein sequences are deduplicated, and each keeps its most common genes and DNA. These V and J calls derive from TCRdb rather than the authors' analysis. This sample has 450,000 to 700,000 distinct CDR3 sequences in its table, and roughly 28% of those were observed once. Together, the top ten hold 15% to 20% of the sample.

The germline V gene specifies SQVTM as CDR1 and ANQGSEA as CDR2. V is pared back by 7 bases and J by 1 base, with 14 bases lying between the germline termini. Inclusive of the bounding cysteine and phenylalanine, the CDR3 is 14 residues long. Just CDR3 DNA is preserved here, 42 bases in frame from base 1. Regarding this clonotype: Its antigen is currently not known. Base quality data are lacking; no much larger clone is found one base away.

The sample taken for sequencing was blood. The sequence is built from TRBV29-1 and TRBJ1-5; a weak D assignment points to TRBD1 (5 bases agree). This TCR derives from an older woman in good health. The DNA is TGCAGCGCCTGGGCAGGGTCGAGCAATCAGCCCCAGCATTTT. Its coded protein is CSAWAGSSNQPQHF. The full variable domain, completed from the reference TRBV29-1 and TRBJ1-5 proteins outside the CDR3, reads SAVISQKPSRDICQRGTSLTIQCQVDSQVTMMFWYRQQPGQSLTLIATANQGSEATYESGFVIDKFPISRPNLTFSTLTVSNMSPEDSSIYLCSAWAGSSNQPQHFGDGTRLSIL.